The 29 T cell receptor beta chains in this list originate from one sample, sequenced in a study of response to subunit inactivated influenza vaccine. TCRdb processed the RT-PCR reads anew with MiXCR; each CDR3 protein has one entry. The sample lists approximately 520,000 distinct CDR3 sequences, 15% to 20% seen once, with about 3% in the top ten. The material sequenced was CD4+ T cells sorted from PBMCs, taken 23 months after vaccination. Every receptor here comes from a man in his fifties or sixties who received an inactivated influenza vaccine.

This clonotype was observed a handful of times. The V and J genes are TRBV7-2 and TRBJ2-7; no definite D call. The CDR3 is made up of 13 amino acids. Trimming left V 1 base short and J 3 bases short, with 7 bases between. Looked up from germline, CDR1 is SGHTA and CDR2 is FQGNSA. The CDR3 nucleotides are TGTGCCAGCAGCTTAGTTACAAACTACGAGCAGTACTTC. The encoded protein is CASSLVTNYEQYF.

The chain has TRBV7-8 and TRBJ2-1; 9 bases map to TRBD2. The CDR3 runs 16 residues. The J segment lost 1 base and the V segment lost 2 bases, leaving 3 bases of the junction unmatched. Looked up from germline, CDR1 is SGHVS and CDR2 is FQNEAQ. The DNA for the CDR3 is TGTGCCAGCAGCTTATCAGCGGGAGGATCCTACAATGAGCAGTTCTTC. Its protein product is CASSLSAGGSYNEQFF.

The chain joins TRBV7-9 to TRBJ2-6; no definite D call. This CDR3 contains 14 residues. Germline CDR1 and CDR2: SEHNR and FQNEAQ (reference sequence). Trimming pared 5 bases from V and 2 bases from J, leaving 7 bases between. DNA for the CDR3: TGTGCCAGCAGCCCCGATCCTGGGGCCAACGTCCTGACTTTC. Translating gives CASSPDPGANVLTF.

This clonotype was counted ten times or more. The chain joins TRBV2 to TRBJ2-6; no clear D. The CDR3 extends over 15 amino acids. The germline V gene encodes CDR1 SNHLY and CDR2 FYNNEI. V was pared by 1 base and J by 2 bases, with 6 bases between. In DNA form, the CDR3 reads TGTGCCAGCAGTGAAGATGCTGCTGGGGCCAACGTCCTGACTTTC. Amino acid sequence: CASSEDAAGANVLTF.

The chain recombines TRBV20-1 with TRBJ1-5; D might be TRBD1 (6 bases). This CDR3 spans 13 amino acids. Per the germline V gene, CDR1 is DFQATT and CDR2 is SNEGSKA (reference sequence). V was pared by 2 bases and J by 5 bases, with 10 bases between. CDR3 nucleotides: TGCAGTGCTAGAACCCACAGGGATCAGCCCCAGCATTTT. Translation: CSARTHRDQPQHF.

V usage is TRBV7-6 and J usage is TRBJ2-1; 10 bases fit TRBD2. The CDR3 spans 17 residues. The germline V gene has CDR1 SGHVS and CDR2 FNYEAQ. The ends lost 1 base at V and 3 bases at J; junction bases unmatched: 6. CDR3 sequence reads: CASSLVPLAGVYNEQFF. For the CDR3, the DNA is TGTGCCAGCAGCTTAGTCCCTCTAGCGGGAGTCTACAATGAGCAGTTCTTC. Looking up the rest from reference TRBV7-6 and TRBJ2-1 gives the full variable domain: GAGVSQSPRYKVTKRGQDVALRCDPISGHVSLYWYRQALGQGPEFLTYFNYEAQQDKSGLPNDRFSAERPEGSISTLTIQRTEQRDSAMYRCASSLVPLAGVYNEQFFGPGTRLTVL.

The chain employs TRBV12-3 or TRBV12-4 and TRBJ2-7, with D maybe TRBD2 (6 bases). With 4 bases removed from V and 2 bases from J, the gap between germline ends came to 18 bases. The CDR3 is made up of 16 amino acids. CDR3 DNA sequence: TGTGCCAGCAGTTCAAGGGGACTTTCTAGTACCTACGAGCAGTACTTC. It encodes CASSSRGLSSTYEQYF.

The chain has TRBV20-1 and TRBJ2-7; D may be TRBD1 or TRBD2 (5 bases each). Deletions cut 6 bases from V and 5 bases from J, with 17 bases between. The germline V gene has CDR1 DFQATT and CDR2 SNEGSKA (reference sequence). The CDR3 has 13 residues. This chain's CDR3 is CSARDPLKDEQYF. Here the CDR3 DNA reads TGCAGTGCCCGGGACCCACTTAAGGACGAGCAGTACTTC.

This chain links TRBV7-2 with TRBJ2-2; D is possibly TRBD1 (6 bases). V gave up 10 bases and J gave up 4 bases, with 13 bases separating them. The CDR3 has 13 residues. Germline V gene data show CDR1 as SGHTA and CDR2 as FQGNSA. CDR3 bases: TGTGCCACCGCCCAGGGGCGCACCGGGGAGCTGTTTTTT. Its protein is CATAQGRTGELFF.

This clonotype has a handful of counts. The V gene is TRBV12-3 or TRBV12-4, the J gene TRBJ2-2; possible D gene TRBD1, 6 bases. This CDR3 spans 12 amino acids. The ends were cut back, 6 bases at V and 6 bases at J, with 8 bases in the middle. The CDR3 is CASSRTAGELFF. CDR3 sequence (DNA): TGTGCCAGCAGCCGGACAGCCGGGGAGCTGTTTTTT.

J is TRBJ1-5 and V is TRBV4-2, with D uncertain. Trimming cost V 1 base and J 5 bases, with 3 bases left between them. The germline CDR1 and CDR2 sequences are LGHNA and YNFKEQ. The CDR3 covers 12 residues. CDR3 region: CASSQGHQPQHF. Here the CDR3 DNA reads TGTGCCAGCAGCCAAGGGCATCAGCCCCAGCATTTT.

This clonotype was seen a handful of times. V is TRBV29-1 and J is TRBJ1-2; a possible D gene is TRBD1 (5 bases). The CDR3 is made up of 11 amino acids. V was trimmed by 4 bases and J by 8 bases, leaving 11 bases between them. Germline CDR1 reads SQVTM; CDR2 reads ANQGSEA. The CDR3 reads CSVVGTWGYTF. Here the CDR3 DNA reads TGCAGCGTTGTAGGGACTTGGGGCTACACCTTC.

This clonotype was detected a few times. This chain uses TRBV3-1 with TRBJ2-5, with D perhaps TRBD2 (6 bases). V was clipped by 0 bases and J by 2 bases, with 10 bases between them. Per germline, CDR1 LGHDT and CDR2 YNNKEL (reference sequence). CDR3 size: 15 residues. CDR3 sequence reads: CASSQEPSEQETQYF. The DNA of the CDR3 is TGTGCCAGCAGCCAAGAACCTAGCGAACAAGAGACCCAGTACTTC.

The chain joins TRBV7-9 to TRBJ2-7, with 7 bases aligning to TRBD2. The CDR3 spans 14 residues. Germline CDR1 is SEHNR and CDR2 is FQNEAQ (reference sequence). J was trimmed by 6 bases and V by 3 bases; bases with no gene match: 8. CDR3 amino acids: CASSLGGSSSEQYF. CDR3 nucleotides: TGTGCCAGCAGCTTGGGGGGGTCTAGTAGCGAGCAGTACTTC.

This clonotype has only a few counts. V usage is TRBV12-3 or TRBV12-4 and J usage is TRBJ2-1; TRBD2 matches 12 bases. The CDR3 consists of 15 residues. V lost 6 bases to trimming and J lost 7 bases; unmatched junction nucleotides: 7. CDR3 DNA sequence: TGTGCCAGCAGGGAACTAGCGGGGGGCCGTAATGAGCAGTTCTTC. Its protein product is CASRELAGGRNEQFF.

The chain uses TRBV7-8 and TRBJ2-5, with D unresolved. V gave up 5 bases and J gave up 2 bases, with 9 bases separating them. The CDR3 runs 13 residues. CDR1 is SGHVS, CDR2 FQNEAQ, per germline. The CDR3 DNA is TGTGCCAGCAGCCTGTCGGATCAAGAGACCCAGTACTTC. This sequence encodes CASSLSDQETQYF.

This clonotype was seen a handful of times. This chain uses TRBV20-1 with TRBJ2-2, with D perhaps TRBD2 (6 bases). The CDR3 has 14 amino acids. The germline V gene has CDR1 DFQATT and CDR2 SNEGSKA (reference sequence). Trimming left V 7 bases short and J 0 bases short, with 12 bases between. The CDR3 loop is CSGSREPNTGELFF. The DNA for the CDR3 is TGCAGTGGAAGCCGGGAGCCGAACACCGGGGAGCTGTTTTTT.

This clonotype was seen at least ten times. This chain connects TRBV7-2 to TRBJ1-2; 12 positions agree with TRBD1. Unmatched junction bases numbered 12, after V lost 5 bases and J lost 8 bases. This CDR3 is built from 16 residues. Germline values: CDR1 SGHTA, CDR2 FQGNSA. CDR3 region: CASSSRDRGPRQGYTF. In DNA form, the CDR3 reads TGTGCCAGCAGCAGCCGGGACAGGGGGCCTCGACAAGGCTACACCTTC.

This clonotype was detected only a few times. This sequence joins TRBV7-2 and TRBJ2-1; 7 bases fit TRBD1. Germline CDR1 reads SGHTA; CDR2 reads FQGNSA. The CDR3 length is 14 residues. The V segment lost 5 bases and the J segment 4 bases; nucleotides outside the gene matches: 5. CDR3 coding DNA: TGTGCCAGCAGCCGAGCACAGGGGTACAATGAGCAGTTCTTC. Translating gives CASSRAQGYNEQFF.

This rearrangement joins TRBV5-1 to TRBJ2-5; D gene uncertain. Looked up from germline, CDR1 is SGHRS and CDR2 is YFSETQ. This CDR3 contains 16 residues. Trimming pared 4 bases from V and 2 bases from J, leaving 18 bases between. CDR3 coding DNA: TGCGCCAGCAGCGTTGGTTCAGCCCCATATCAAGAGACCCAGTACTTC. Amino acid sequence: CASSVGSAPYQETQYF.

This sequence joins TRBV29-1 and TRBJ2-4; D ambiguous. The V end lost 5 bases, the J end lost 0 bases, and 8 bases lay between the germline ends. CDR3 size: 13 residues. CDR1 and CDR2 from the germline V gene are SQVTM and ANQGSEA. The DNA for the CDR3 is TGCAGCGTTTACAGTCTAGCCAAAAACATTCAGTACTTC. Its translation: CSVYSLAKNIQYF.

The sample holds a few counts of this clonotype. The rearrangement uses TRBV7-2 and TRBJ2-7, with a tentative D call TRBD2 (5 bases). V was clipped by 5 bases and J by 4 bases, with 18 bases between them. From germline, CDR1 is SGHTA and CDR2 FQGNSA. This CDR3 spans 15 amino acids. The CDR3 coding sequence is TGTGCCAGCAGCCTACAACTGGACTCGATGTACGAGCAGTACTTC. This translates into CASSLQLDSMYEQYF.

Many counts were recorded for this clonotype. The DNA of the CDR3 is TGTGCCAGCACATCCGGGACAGGGGCCTACGAGCAGTACTTC. Protein sequence: CASTSGTGAYEQYF. V is TRBV12-3 or TRBV12-4 and J is TRBJ2-7, with 10 bases fitting TRBD1. The CDR3 totals 14 residues. The V gene end was trimmed by 7 bases and the J gene end by 2 bases; junction bases not matched to a gene: 5.

The rearrangement links TRBV27 to TRBJ2-1; D is uncertain. The ends were cut back, 2 bases at V and 1 base at J, with 6 bases in the middle. Germline V gene data show CDR1 as MNHEY and CDR2 as SMNVEV (reference sequence). CDR3 size: 14 residues. The CDR3 coding sequence is TGTGCCAGCAGTTTACTAGTTTCCTACAATGAGCAGTTCTTC. Translated: CASSLLVSYNEQFF.

V gene TRBV4-2 combines with J gene TRBJ2-2, with TRBD2 identical over 11 bases. V shed 5 bases, J shed 5 bases, and the junction held 4 bases outside the gene matches. CDR1 is LGHNA, CDR2 YNFKEQ, per germline. This CDR3 has 15 amino acids. CDR3 DNA sequence: TGTGCCAGCAGCTCCGCTAGCGGGGGGACCGGGGAGCTGTTTTTT. This translates into CASSSASGGTGELFF.

The chain has TRBV20-1 and TRBJ1-1; unclear D gene. Germline V gene lookup returns CDR1 DFQATT and CDR2 SNEGSKA (reference sequence). The CDR3 sequence is 14 residues long. V was pared by 0 bases and J by 7 bases, with 15 bases between. The CDR3 DNA follows: TGCAGTGCTAGAGATCCCCGGGAACGGAGTGAAGCTTTCTTT. This encodes CSARDPRERSEAFF.

This clonotype came up once. The chain employs TRBV7-9 and TRBJ2-5; a weak D match, TRBD2 (6 bases). The CDR3 sequence is 17 residues long. Germline V gene lookup returns CDR1 SEHNR and CDR2 FQNEAQ (reference sequence). The ends were cut back, 2 bases at V and 7 bases at J, with 23 bases in the middle. CDR3 protein: CASSLKAGLLNSGTQYF. In DNA form, the CDR3 reads TGTGCCAGCAGCTTAAAGGCGGGACTCCTTAATTCGGGGACCCAGTACTTC.

The chain employs TRBV19 and TRBJ1-5; D gene ambiguous. The CDR3 is made up of 14 amino acids. The V gene's germline CDR1 is LNHDA and CDR2 SQIVND (reference sequence). V shed 3 bases and J shed 3 bases, with 9 bases lying between them. The CDR3 is CASSISGTNQPQHF. CDR3 bases: TGTGCCAGTAGTATCTCTGGCACCAATCAGCCCCAGCATTTT.

The chain employs TRBV18 and TRBJ2-1, with TRBD2 as a possible D gene (6 bases). The germline V gene has CDR1 KGHSH and CDR2 LQKENI. V lost 5 bases and J lost 0, with 14 bases in between. This CDR3 spans 16 amino acids. As DNA, the CDR3 is TGTGCCAGCTCATCCCGGATGCGGGACTCCTACAATGAGCAGTTCTTC. As protein: CASSSRMRDSYNEQFF.